Below, 13 T cell receptor beta chains from the same sample are listed, as sequenced in a study of early T cells in non-severe SARS-CoV-2 infection. TCRdb recomputed calls from the 5' RACE reads with MiXCR, one row per CDR3 protein. The table lists approximately 83,000 distinct CDR3 sequences, around 15% of them singletons. Sequenced material: whole blood. The receptor set was obtained from an adult who was a healthcare worker with PCR-confirmed SARS-CoV-2 infection or an uninfected control (not recorded which).

V and J are TRBV29-1 and TRBJ2-3; 9 positions agree with TRBD2. CDR3 length: 14 amino acids. Germline loops: CDR1 SQVTM, CDR2 ANQGSEA. Trimming at V came to 4 bases and at J to 8 bases, leaving 10 bases not matched to a gene. Here the CDR3 DNA reads TGCAGCGTTGCGCCTGGCGGGGGGGAAGGTACGCAGTATTTT. It specifies CSVAPGGGEGTQYF.

The chain joins TRBV28 to TRBJ2-4; D possibly corresponds to TRBD2 (5 bases). V lost 6 bases and J lost 1, with 13 bases in between. Germline V gives CDR1 MDHEN, CDR2 SYDVKM. This CDR3 has 15 residues. CDR3 residues: CASSPREWAKNIQYF. Here the CDR3 DNA reads TGTGCCAGCAGCCCTAGGGAGTGGGCCAAAAACATTCAGTACTTC.

The V and J genes are TRBV20-1 and TRBJ1-3, with D perhaps TRBD1 (6 bases). The length of the CDR3 is 14 residues. Germline V gene sequence: CDR1 DFQATT, CDR2 SNEGSKA (reference sequence). Trimming took off 1 base at V and 4 bases at J, with 11 bases between the two ends. CDR3 sequence reads: CSARGGGPGNTIYF. The CDR3 DNA sequence: TGCAGTGCTAGAGGCGGGGGGCCCGGAAACACCATATATTTT.

The chain links TRBV12-3 or TRBV12-4 to TRBJ2-5; D is unclear. The CDR3 contains 13 residues. V was clipped by 5 bases and J by 5 bases, with 12 bases between them. CDR3 DNA: TGTGCCAGCAGTCTCGTCCGGTGGGAGACCCAGTACTTC. It translates to CASSLVRWETQYF.

The genes are TRBV27 and TRBJ2-4; D remains unclear. The CDR3 is 15 amino acids. The germline V gene encodes CDR1 MNHEY and CDR2 SMNVEV (reference sequence). The V end lost 8 bases, the J end lost 0 bases, and 14 bases lay between the germline ends. CDR3: CASGLSPLAKNIQYF. The CDR3 nucleotides are TGTGCCAGCGGGCTTTCCCCCCTAGCCAAAAACATTCAGTACTTC.

The chain carries TRBV3-1 and TRBJ2-4; 7 bases line up with TRBD1. With V trimmed by 2 bases and J by 4 bases, 11 bases remained unmatched. The CDR3 runs 17 residues. Germline CDR1 reads LGHDT; CDR2 reads YNNKEL (reference sequence). The DNA of the CDR3 is TGTGCCAGCAGCCAATCGACAGGGCGAGGGGTAAAAAACATTCAGTACTTC. This encodes CASSQSTGRGVKNIQYF.

The chain links TRBV20-1 to TRBJ2-5; D assignment may be TRBD1 or TRBD2 (5 bases each). Germline V gene sequence: CDR1 DFQATT, CDR2 SNEGSKA (reference sequence). The V gene lost 6 bases and the J gene lost 4 bases, with 18 bases spanning the gap. The CDR3 covers 14 residues. The chain's CDR3 is CSASPGPSRETQYF. The CDR3 bases are TGCAGTGCCAGCCCGGGGCCCAGTAGAGAGACCCAGTACTTC.

V and J are TRBV5-6 and TRBJ2-5; no clear D gene. This CDR3 is 12 amino acids long. The germline V gene encodes CDR1 SGHDT and CDR2 YYEEEE. V shed 4 bases and J shed 5 bases, with 9 bases lying between them. CDR3: CASSPLLETQYF. In nucleotides, the CDR3 is TGTGCCAGCAGCCCACTTCTGGAGACCCAGTACTTC.

The V gene is TRBV19, the J gene TRBJ1-2; D call uncertain. V dropped 1 base and J dropped 5 bases, with 8 bases sitting between them. Germline CDR1 reads LNHDA; CDR2 reads SQIVND (reference sequence). The CDR3 is made up of 13 amino acids. This CDR3 is CASSIVGYYGYTF. The CDR3 DNA is TGTGCCAGTAGTATAGTCGGGTATTATGGCTACACCTTC. The full variable domain, completed using reference TRBV19 and TRBJ1-2, is DGGITQSPKYLFRKEGQNVTLSCEQNLNHDAMYWYRQDPGQGLRLIYYSQIVNDFQKGDIAEGYSVSREKKESFPLTVTSAQKNPTAFYLCASSIVGYYGYTFGSGTRLTVV.

This clonotype was seen a handful of times. The chain couples TRBV12-3 or TRBV12-4 to TRBJ2-1, with 8 bases lining up with TRBD1. The CDR3 totals 16 residues. With V trimmed by 5 bases and J by 1 base, 7 bases remained unmatched. DNA of the CDR3: TGTGCCAGCAGTCCAGGGGACAGGCGATCCTACAATGAGCAGTTCTTC. This codes for CASSPGDRRSYNEQFF.

The chain uses TRBV12-5 and TRBJ1-5; D unclear. CDR3 size: 15 residues. V lost 0 bases, J lost 1 base, and 7 bases lay in between. Germline values: CDR1 LGHNT, CDR2 FRNRAP. In nucleotides, the CDR3 is TGTGCTAGTGGTTTGGTACACGGGAGCAATCAGCCCCAGCATTTT. This encodes CASGLVHGSNQPQHF.

This clonotype was observed a handful of times. The chain joins TRBV6-5 to TRBJ2-7; 7 bases are a match to TRBD2. The J segment lost 0 bases and the V segment lost 2 bases, leaving 10 bases of the junction unmatched. This CDR3 is built from 17 residues. Per the germline V gene, CDR1 is MNHEY and CDR2 is SVGAGI. The CDR3 sequence: CASSYTLSGESSYEQYF. The CDR3 nucleotides are TGTGCCAGCAGTTACACCCTGAGCGGGGAAAGCTCCTACGAGCAGTACTTC.

V is TRBV12-3 or TRBV12-4 and J is TRBJ1-4; D is uncertain. The V gene lost 6 bases and the J gene lost 6 bases, with 8 bases spanning the gap. This CDR3 region has 12 residues. The CDR3 nucleotides are TGTGCCAGCAGCCTCACTGATGAAAAACTGTTTTTT. Protein product: CASSLTDEKLFF.